Following are 20 T cell receptor beta chains from one sample sequenced in a study of blood T cell repertoires in COVID-19. Sequenced by immunoSEQ multiplex PCR; TCRdb stores in-frame clones only, minus some. The sample contains 75,000 to 80,000 clones, approximately 84% of which appear only once. Input material: peripheral blood. The receptors come from a man between 60 and 70 years old with COVID-19, enrolled during active disease.

This clone was found once. The genes are TRBV5-1 and TRBJ2-5, with a possible D match to TRBD2 (5 bases). The CDR3 length is 16 residues. V lost 1 base, J lost 7 bases, and 20 bases lay in between. Germline CDR1 reads SGHRS; CDR2 reads YFSETQ. This CDR3 is CASSLSVREGPGTQYF. Written as DNA, the CDR3 is TGCGCCAGCAGCTTGTCGGTCAGAGAGGGTCCGGGGACCCAGTACTTC.

The chain combines TRBV11-2 with TRBJ1-4; 8 bases align to TRBD1. CDR3 length: 15 amino acids. CDR1 is SGHAT, CDR2 FQNNGV, per germline. Losses at the gene ends were 4 bases for V and 7 bases for J; bases not matched to a gene: 8. The CDR3 loop reads CASSSVAGGGEKLFF. The CDR3 DNA is TGTGCCAGCAGCTCTGTAGCAGGGGGCGGTGAAAAACTGTTTTTT.

This clone was picked up one time. The rearrangement uses TRBV5-4 and TRBJ1-4; D ambiguous. The CDR3 has 16 residues. CDR1 is SGHNT and CDR2 is YYREEE in the germline V gene (reference sequence). V was clipped by 4 bases and J by 2 bases, with 15 bases between them. CDR3 loop: CASSLTGLVTNEKLFF. Written as DNA, the CDR3 is TGTGCCAGCAGCCTTACGGGGTTAGTTACTAATGAAAAACTGTTTTTT.

V and J are TRBV7-3 and TRBJ2-6, with D tentatively TRBD1 (6 bases). Germline assignment: CDR1 SGHTA and CDR2 FQGTGA. V lost 2 bases, J lost 2 bases, and 13 bases lay in between. The CDR3 loop spans 17 amino acids. CDR3 sequence: CASSLEAPGAGANVLTF. In DNA form, the CDR3 reads TGTGCCAGCAGCTTAGAGGCCCCAGGGGCTGGGGCCAACGTCCTGACTTTC.

The chain joins TRBV7-9 to TRBJ1-1, with 7 bases lining up with TRBD1. Looked up from germline, CDR1 is SEHNR and CDR2 is FQNEAQ (reference sequence). The CDR3 spans 17 residues. The V gene end was trimmed by 4 bases and the J gene end by 3 bases; junction bases not matched to a gene: 14. The CDR3 DNA follows: TGTGCCAGCAGCTCCTGGACAGGCAATGCGGTGTACACTGAAGCTTTCTTT. It yields the protein CASSSWTGNAVYTEAFF.

This clone has just a few counts. The chain links TRBV24-1 to TRBJ2-1; TRBD2 matches at 8 bases. CDR3 length: 15 amino acids. Germline-derived CDR1 and CDR2 are KGHDR and SFDVKD. The ends lost 7 bases at V and 1 base at J; junction bases unmatched: 5. DNA for the CDR3: TGTGCCACCAGGCCGGCGGGAGGTTCCTACAATGAGCAGTTCTTC. Its translation is CATRPAGGSYNEQFF.

The genes are TRBV2 and TRBJ2-7; D might be TRBD2 (5 bases). The V end lost 5 bases, the J end lost 5 bases, and 13 bases lay between the germline ends. This CDR3 region has 13 residues. Per germline, CDR1 SNHLY and CDR2 FYNNEI. CDR3 region: CASSLEGVNEQYF. The CDR3 DNA follows: TGTGCCAGCAGTCTTGAGGGTGTAAACGAGCAGTACTTC.

The chain has TRBV11-1 and TRBJ2-5, with D uncertain. Trimming removed 8 bases at V and 3 bases at J, with 13 bases between. The CDR3 has 13 amino acids. Per the germline V gene, CDR1 is SGHAT and CDR2 is FQDESV (reference sequence). The CDR3 sequence: CASQATREETQYF. For the CDR3, the DNA is TGTGCCAGCCAGGCTACAAGAGAAGAGACCCAGTACTTC.

The chain joins TRBV18 to TRBJ1-3; no clear D. The CDR3 consists of 16 residues. The V end was cut by 1 base, the J end by 0 bases, with 10 bases between. Germline assignment: CDR1 KGHSH and CDR2 LQKENI. DNA of the CDR3: TGTGCCAGCTCACCACTGGACCGGGGCTCTGGAAACACCATATATTTT. Amino acids: CASSPLDRGSGNTIYF. The variable domain in full, completed from reference TRBV18 and TRBJ1-3, reads NAGVMQNPRHLVRRRGQEARLRCSPMKGHSHVYWYRQLPEEGLKFMVYLQKENIIDESGMPKERFSAEFPKEGPSILRIQQVVRGDSAAYFCASSPLDRGSGNTIYFGEGSWLTVV.

The V gene is TRBV7-3, the J gene TRBJ2-2; D is uncertain. Germline-derived CDR1 and CDR2 are SGHTA and FQGTGA. The CDR3 contains 13 residues. The germline V and J ends were trimmed by 5 bases and 2 bases, with 6 bases remaining between them. The DNA for the CDR3 is TGTGCCAGCAGCGCGACTAACACCGGGGAGCTGTTTTTT. Translating gives CASSATNTGELFF.

This clone has a single count. The CDR3 reads CASSPGQGNYNEQFF. The CDR3 nucleotides read TGTGCCAGCAGCCCCGGACAGGGTAACTACAATGAGCAGTTCTTC. This chain uses TRBV7-9 with TRBJ2-1; TRBD1 matches 8 bases. This CDR3 comprises 15 residues. The junction had 6 bases not matched to a gene; V was cut back by 5 bases and J by 3 bases. Germline lookup yields CDR1 SEHNR and CDR2 FQNEAQ (reference sequence).

This sequence joins TRBV6-2 or TRBV6-3 and TRBJ1-1; no clear D gene. Per the germline V gene, CDR1 is MNHEY and CDR2 is SVGEGT. V was cut by 2 bases and J by 5 bases, with 9 bases left in between. CDR3 length: 13 amino acids. DNA for the CDR3: TGTGCCAGCAGTTACCAAGGAGTGACTGAAGCTTTCTTT. Protein product: CASSYQGVTEAFF.

V and J are TRBV6-1 and TRBJ2-5; 12 bases fit TRBD1. Germline V lookup: CDR1 MNHNS, CDR2 SASEGT. The CDR3 length is 16 residues. The V segment lost 2 bases and the J segment 4 bases; nucleotides outside the gene matches: 5. CDR3 DNA: TGTGCCAGCAGTGAAATTTGGGACAGGGGGCGAGAGACCCAGTACTTC. Its protein product is CASSEIWDRGRETQYF.

J is TRBJ2-2 and V is TRBV7-7, with 7 bases identical to TRBD1. Germline V gene sequence: CDR1 SSHAT, CDR2 FNYEAQ (reference sequence). With 4 bases clipped from V and 4 bases from J, the junction kept 9 bases outside the gene matches. The CDR3 loop spans 16 amino acids. The CDR3 region is CASSSSGQIGTGELFF. The CDR3 DNA is TGTGCCAGCAGCTCCTCGGGACAGATAGGCACCGGGGAGCTGTTTTTT.

The rearrangement uses TRBV28 and TRBJ1-2, with 8 bases aligning to TRBD1. Germline CDR1 MDHEN, CDR2 SYDVKM. The trim removed 5 bases at V and 7 bases at J, leaving 3 bases unmatched. This CDR3 has 12 amino acids. CDR3 in amino acids: CASSLDRGGYTF. CDR3 nucleotide sequence: TGTGCCAGCAGTCTCGACAGGGGTGGCTACACCTTC.

This chain connects TRBV5-1 to TRBJ1-2; D not certain. Germline lookup yields CDR1 SGHRS and CDR2 YFSETQ. This CDR3 is 18 amino acids long. Trimming removed 4 bases at V and 1 base at J, with 23 bases between. The CDR3 DNA follows: TGCGCCAGCAGCCCGGGGTTAGTGGAGGGAACAGTTAACTATGGCTACACCTTC. As protein: CASSPGLVEGTVNYGYTF.

The chain joins TRBV6-5 to TRBJ1-5; no firm D call. Germline CDR1 is MNHEY and CDR2 is SVGAGI. This CDR3 spans 13 amino acids. V lost 2 bases to trimming and J lost 4 bases, with 6 bases between them. CDR3 nucleotides: TGTGCCAGCAGTTACCGGGGTAATCAGCCCCAGCATTTT. As protein: CASSYRGNQPQHF.

The CDR3 DNA reads TGTGCCAGCACCGTACTGGGCTTGGGCGATGAGCAGTTCTTC. Translation gives CASTVLGLGDEQFF. The chain uses TRBV2 and TRBJ2-1, with D hard to call. The V gene lost 7 bases and the J gene lost 8 bases, with 18 bases spanning the gap. CDR1 and CDR2 (germline): SNHLY, FYNNEI. The CDR3 has 14 amino acids. Filled out from reference TRBV2 and TRBJ2-1, the complete variable domain reads EPEVTQTPSHQVTQMGQEVILRCVPISNHLYFYWYRQILGQKVEFLVSFYNNEISEKSEIFDDQFSVERPDGSNFTLKIRSTKLEDSAMYFCASTVLGLGDEQFFGPGTRLTVL.

V usage is TRBV15 and J usage is TRBJ2-4; 7 nucleotides align to TRBD2. V shed 5 bases, J shed 8 bases, and the junction held 6 bases outside the gene matches. Germline values: CDR1 LNHNV, CDR2 YYDKDF (reference sequence). There are 13 residues in the CDR3. The CDR3 DNA follows: TGTGCCACCAGCCCGATGGCGGGGGACATTCAGTACTTC. Amino acid sequence: CATSPMAGDIQYF.

J is TRBJ1-1 and V is TRBV19, with 9 positions matching TRBD1. CDR3 length: 14 residues. The V and J ends lost 6 bases and 3 bases, in that order; junction bases with no gene match: 5. The germline V gene has CDR1 LNHDA and CDR2 SQIVND (reference sequence). The CDR3 region is CASSPTGGHTEAFF. CDR3 DNA: TGTGCCAGTAGCCCGACAGGGGGACACACTGAAGCTTTCTTT. Variable domain in full (rest from reference TRBV19 and TRBJ1-1): DGGITQSPKYLFRKEGQNVTLSCEQNLNHDAMYWYRQDPGQGLRLIYYSQIVNDFQKGDIAEGYSVSREKKESFPLTVTSAQKNPTAFYLCASSPTGGHTEAFFGQGTRLTVV.